This TCR beta chain was recorded in a study of beta chain features in type 1 diabetes. At the level of the study: The study found patients and healthy donors alike in age, gender and cell yields. The study's findings and limits: There was a moderate but significant shortening of TCRB CDR3s in all four CD4+ subsets of Type 1 diabetes patients.

It was via CD45RO/CCR7/CD25/CD127/CD95/CD27 that CD4+ naive, central memory, regulatory and stem cell-like memory cells were sorted. Germline V lookup: CDR1 SGHTA, CDR2 FQGNSA. The CDR3 totals 13 residues. Between the trimmed V and J ends, which lost 0 bases and 4 bases, there was a span of 6 bases. Every isolated RNA sample was fully reverse transcribed, so sequencing captured expressed TCRB transcripts. TCRdb's table, derived via immunoSEQ multiplex PCR, lists solely in-frame clones and lacks some. Of about 740,000 clones detected, about an eighth appear once; the ten largest clones hold 0.02% to 0.025%. This clone occurred a few times. Its antigen is currently unknown. The same CDR3 arises from other DNA sequences in this sample as well.

The sequenced sample was naive CD4+ T cells from blood. V usage is TRBV7-2 and J usage is TRBJ1-2, with D tentatively TRBD1 (5 bases). This receptor was taken from a man younger than 30 with type 1 diabetes. The CDR3 DNA sequence: TGTGCCAGCAGCTTAGCAGGGGCCTATGGCTACACCTTC. This encodes CASSLAGAYGYTF.